This entry lists 29 T cell receptor beta chains sequenced from one sample in a study of T cell responses to AZD1222 COVID-19 vaccine. Measured with immunoSEQ multiplex PCR; TCRdb has only the in-frame clones, and not every one. The top ten hold about 25% of the sample, which has 92,000 or so clones, roughly 90% seen once. This specimen consisted of peripheral blood, obtained on day 0 of AZD1222 vaccination. The origin of the receptors is an adult in good health.

This clone was detected a few times. The genes are TRBV7-2 and TRBJ2-1; 8 bases are shared with TRBD1. Germline V lookup: CDR1 SGHTA, CDR2 FQGNSA. With 5 bases clipped from V and 7 bases from J, the junction kept 7 bases outside the gene matches. The CDR3 spans 14 residues. The CDR3 spells CASSPGQGLNEQFF. The CDR3 DNA reads TGTGCCAGCAGCCCCGGACAGGGTTTAAATGAGCAGTTCTTC.

The rearrangement links TRBV5-1 to TRBJ1-1; D remains ambiguous. CDR3 length: 11 residues. Germline lookup yields CDR1 SGHRS and CDR2 YFSETQ. V was clipped by 0 bases and J by 7 bases, with 4 bases between them. CDR3 coding DNA: TGCGCCAGCAGCTTGGGGCGTGAAGCTTTCTTT. Translating it yields CASSLGREAFF.

This clone was detected once. The chain combines TRBV28 with TRBJ2-1; TRBD2 agrees at 12 bases. J gave up 7 bases and V 6 bases, and 7 bases lay outside the gene matches. CDR1 is MDHEN, CDR2 SYDVKM, per germline. This CDR3 spans 15 amino acids. The CDR3 protein is CASSSGLAGSNEQFF. For the CDR3, the DNA is TGTGCCAGCAGCTCCGGACTAGCGGGGAGTAATGAGCAGTTCTTC.

The chain uses TRBV5-6 and TRBJ1-6, with D possibly being TRBD1 (5 bases). Trimming took off 0 bases at V and 7 bases at J, with 8 bases between the two ends. The CDR3 extends over 14 amino acids. Germline assignment: CDR1 SGHDT and CDR2 YYEEEE. CDR3 nucleotides: TGTGCCAGCAGCTTGGCGGGGACGAATTCACCCCTCCACTTT. This codes for CASSLAGTNSPLHF.

This chain links TRBV9 with TRBJ1-1, with TRBD1 identical over 7 bases. The CDR3 contains 15 residues. CDR1 SGDLS and CDR2 YYNGEE come from the germline V gene. V dropped 1 base and J dropped 0; count of bases not matched to a gene: 3. CDR3 coding DNA: TGTGCCAGCAGCGTACTGACAGGGTTGAACACTGAAGCTTTCTTT. Its translation is CASSVLTGLNTEAFF.

V and J are TRBV18 and TRBJ2-7; weak D call: TRBD1 (6 bases). CDR3 length: 13 amino acids. Germline V lookup: CDR1 KGHSH, CDR2 LQKENI. V lost 5 bases, J lost 3 bases, and 11 bases lay in between. This CDR3 is CASSAVDSYEQYF. CDR3 bases: TGTGCCAGCTCAGCTGTGGACAGCTACGAGCAGTACTTC.

This chain uses TRBV7-9 with TRBJ2-2, with TRBD1 matching over 9 bases. Unmatched junction bases numbered 7, after V lost 6 bases and J lost 5 bases. Germline lookup yields CDR1 SEHNR and CDR2 FQNEAQ (reference sequence). The CDR3 length is 15 residues. This CDR3 reads CASSRGQGITGELFF. As DNA, the CDR3 is TGTGCCAGCAGTCGGGGACAGGGTATAACCGGGGAGCTGTTTTTT.

The V gene is TRBV7-2, the J gene TRBJ2-7, with TRBD2 matching over 7 bases. This CDR3 region has 16 residues. Germline loops: CDR1 SGHTA, CDR2 FQGNSA. The junction had 8 bases not matched to a gene; V was cut back by 1 base and J by 2 bases. This CDR3 reads CASSLVGGEGTYEQYF. In DNA, the CDR3 is TGTGCCAGCAGCTTAGTGGGGGGGGAAGGAACCTACGAGCAGTACTTC.

The sample holds a few counts of this clone. The gene calls are TRBV7-2 and TRBJ2-7, with 10 bases lining up with TRBD1. This CDR3 spans 15 amino acids. Germline CDR1 and CDR2: SGHTA and FQGNSA. J gave up 1 base and V 7 bases, and 7 bases lay outside the gene matches. In DNA, the CDR3 is TGTGCCAGCACCCTTACGGGACAGGGGTCCTACGAGCAGTACTTC. Amino acid sequence: CASTLTGQGSYEQYF.

The chain recombines TRBV29-1 with TRBJ2-1; 7 nucleotides align to TRBD2. Germline values: CDR1 SQVTM, CDR2 ANQGSEA. J lost 6 bases, V lost 7 bases, and 12 bases had no gene match. The CDR3 is 14 amino acids. CDR3 nucleotide sequence: TGCAGCGGGATTCTAGCGGATATACCCAATGAGCAGTTCTTC. Its translation: CSGILADIPNEQFF.

The V call is TRBV28, the J call TRBJ2-7; TRBD2 might be the D (6 bases). The V end was cut by 4 bases, the J end by 3 bases, with 16 bases between. Germline V gives CDR1 MDHEN, CDR2 SYDVKM. The CDR3 spans 15 residues. CDR3 amino acids: CASSSGGAQGYEQYF. CDR3 bases: TGTGCCAGCAGTTCAGGAGGGGCCCAAGGCTACGAGCAGTACTTC.

V and J are TRBV9 and TRBJ2-2; no firm D call. The germline V gene has CDR1 SGDLS and CDR2 YYNGEE. Trimming took 2 bases from V and 4 from J, leaving 3 bases between them. CDR3 length: 12 residues. CDR3 sequence reads: CASSVGTGELFF. Here the CDR3 DNA reads TGTGCCAGCAGCGTCGGCACCGGGGAGCTGTTTTTT. Together with reference TRBV9 and TRBJ2-2, the CDR3 gives the full variable domain: DSGVTQTPKHLITATGQRVTLRCSPRSGDLSVYWYQQSLDQGLQFLIQYYNGEERAKGNILERFSAQQFPDLHSELNLSSLELGDSALYFCASSVGTGELFFGEGSRLTVL.

The chain links TRBV25-1 to TRBJ1-2, with D maybe TRBD1 (5 bases). Germline V CDR1 and CDR2: MGHDK, SYGVNS. The CDR3 has 15 residues. V was trimmed by 3 bases and J by 0 bases, leaving 11 bases between them. DNA for the CDR3: TGTGCCAGCAGTGATAGGCCAGGGACTAACTATGGCTACACCTTC. Translation: CASSDRPGTNYGYTF.

CDR3 amino acids: CASSVALSEDTQYF. CDR3 nucleotide sequence: TGTGCCAGCAGCGTAGCCCTATCCGAGGATACGCAGTATTTT. The chain joins TRBV9 to TRBJ2-3; D gene unclear. Trimming left V 0 bases short and J 6 bases short, with 11 bases between. The germline V gene encodes CDR1 SGDLS and CDR2 YYNGEE. There are 14 residues in the CDR3. The full variable domain, in which reference TRBV9 and TRBJ2-3 provide the parts outside the CDR3, is DSGVTQTPKHLITATGQRVTLRCSPRSGDLSVYWYQQSLDQGLQFLIQYYNGEERAKGNILERFSAQQFPDLHSELNLSSLELGDSALYFCASSVALSEDTQYFGPGTRLTVL.

This sequence joins TRBV5-1 and TRBJ2-1, with D hard to call. There are 15 residues in the CDR3. Germline loops: CDR1 SGHRS, CDR2 YFSETQ. V lost 1 base and J lost 0, with 8 bases in between. The CDR3 DNA sequence: TGCGCCAGCAGCTTGAATCCCGGCTCCTACAATGAGCAGTTCTTC. Translating gives CASSLNPGSYNEQFF.

A remark on this clone: This sample also contains other DNA sequences that code for the same CDR3. The CDR3 reads CASSLSGPEQYF. The CDR3 DNA follows: TGTGCCAGCAGTTTATCAGGGCCCGAGCAGTACTTC. The chain combines TRBV28 with TRBJ2-7; tentatively, D is TRBD1 (5 bases). Germline lookup yields CDR1 MDHEN and CDR2 SYDVKM. The V end lost 1 base, the J end lost 6 bases, and 7 bases lay between the germline ends. The CDR3 runs 12 residues.

J is TRBJ1-2 and V is TRBV5-4; 9 bases map to TRBD1. CDR1 and CDR2 from the germline V gene are SGHNT and YYREEE (reference sequence). Trimming took 3 bases from V and 6 from J; bases not matched to a gene: 3. The CDR3 length is 13 residues. The CDR3 loop is CASSSQGANGYTF. The CDR3 DNA reads as TGTGCCAGCAGCTCACAGGGGGCAAATGGCTACACCTTC.

V gene TRBV24-1 combines with J gene TRBJ2-1; 7 bases fit TRBD2. CDR1 is KGHDR, CDR2 SFDVKD, per germline. This CDR3 comprises 16 residues. After removal of 3 bases from V and 2 bases from J, the junction contained 6 bases not matched to a gene. The CDR3 loop reads CATSDPTGGTYNEQFF. The CDR3 coding sequence is TGTGCCACCAGTGATCCCACGGGAGGAACCTACAATGAGCAGTTCTTC.

The chain joins TRBV24-1 to TRBJ2-7, with no clear D. V lost 2 bases and J 4 bases, leaving 8 bases between the germline ends. Germline-derived CDR1 and CDR2 are KGHDR and SFDVKD. The CDR3 contains 13 residues. The CDR3 reads CATSDSAFYEQYF. CDR3 DNA sequence: TGTGCCACCAGTGATTCAGCTTTTTACGAGCAGTACTTC.

The rearrangement joins TRBV9 to TRBJ1-1, with D unresolved. The germline V and J ends were trimmed by 0 bases and 4 bases, with 10 bases remaining between them. Germline CDR1 and CDR2: SGDLS and YYNGEE. CDR3 length equals 14 residues. The CDR3 loop reads CASSVVKVATEAFF. The CDR3, as DNA: TGTGCCAGCAGCGTAGTCAAGGTGGCCACTGAAGCTTTCTTT.

The J gene is TRBJ2-7, the V gene TRBV13; TRBD1 might be the D (7 bases). The CDR3 contains 16 residues. V lost 7 bases, J lost 0 bases, and 19 bases lay in between. CDR1 and CDR2 (germline): PRHDT, FYEKMQ (reference sequence). The CDR3 loop is CASTQGGGLSSYEQYF. The CDR3 DNA reads as TGTGCCAGCACCCAGGGGGGCGGTCTTAGCTCCTACGAGCAGTACTTC.

This chain uses TRBV5-1 with TRBJ1-5; TRBD1 aligns across 10 bases. This CDR3 is built from 15 residues. Germline trimming cut 4 bases from V and 4 bases from J; bases unmatched to any gene: 5. Germline V gene data show CDR1 as SGHRS and CDR2 as YFSETQ. The CDR3 DNA reads TGCGCCAGCAGCCCGGGACAGGGGAGGAATCAGCCCCAGCATTTT. This encodes CASSPGQGRNQPQHF.

The chain is built from TRBV2 and TRBJ1-4; D remains ambiguous. Germline CDR1 reads SNHLY; CDR2 reads FYNNEI. V gave up 5 bases and J gave up 4 bases, with 8 bases separating them. CDR3 length: 13 amino acids. CDR3 DNA: TGTGCCAGCAGTAGGCGGGATAATGAAAAACTGTTTTTT. Translation gives CASSRRDNEKLFF.

V is TRBV7-6 and J is TRBJ2-7; tentatively, D is TRBD1 (6 bases). Germline CDR1 reads SGHVS; CDR2 reads FNYEAQ. V gave up 4 bases and J gave up 5 bases, with 12 bases separating them. There are 13 residues in the CDR3. CDR3 amino acids: CASSSKDSNEQYF. Here the CDR3 DNA reads TGTGCCAGCAGCTCCAAGGACAGTAACGAGCAGTACTTC.

The V and J genes are TRBV19 and TRBJ2-1; a weak D match, TRBD2 (5 bases). Germline V gene sequence: CDR1 LNHDA, CDR2 SQIVND (reference sequence). Trimming removed 9 bases at V and 0 bases at J, with 15 bases between. The CDR3 runs to 15 residues. CDR3 DNA: TGTGCCAGCCAAGAAGAGGGCCTCTCCTACAATGAGCAGTTCTTC. Translation gives CASQEEGLSYNEQFF.

V is TRBV10-3 and J is TRBJ1-3; maybe TRBD1 (5 bases). Germline V gene data show CDR1 as ENHRY and CDR2 as SYGVKD. V shed 7 bases and J shed 8 bases, with 9 bases lying between them. CDR3 length equals 11 residues. Written as DNA, the CDR3 is TGTGCCATCACCGGGGGAGACACCATATATTTT. Residues: CAITGGDTIYF.

The chain combines TRBV19 with TRBJ1-5; 8 bases match TRBD1. Germline values: CDR1 LNHDA, CDR2 SQIVND (reference sequence). This CDR3 has 17 amino acids. After removal of 2 bases from V and 5 bases from J, the junction contained 11 bases not matched to a gene. DNA for the CDR3: TGTGCCAGTAGTATACCCCTGGGGCAGGGGGCTTATCAGCCCCAGCATTTT. It is translated as CASSIPLGQGAYQPQHF.

The chain couples TRBV7-2 to TRBJ2-1; the D gene is possibly TRBD2 (6 bases). This CDR3 is 16 amino acids long. The V gene's germline CDR1 is SGHTA and CDR2 FQGNSA. V lost 5 bases to trimming and J lost 3 bases, with 17 bases between them. CDR3 sequence reads: CASSNLGRRDYNEQFF. CDR3 coding DNA: TGTGCCAGCAGCAACCTGGGTAGGCGGGACTACAATGAGCAGTTCTTC.

The chain carries TRBV3-1 (or the pseudogene TRBV3-2) and TRBJ2-7; TRBD2 agrees at 14 bases. Germline-derived CDR1 and CDR2 are LGHDT and YNNKEL (reference sequence). The V segment lost 4 bases and the J segment 6 bases; nucleotides outside the gene matches: 14. The CDR3 is made up of 18 amino acids. The CDR3 DNA sequence: TGTGCCAGCAGCCCTGGACTAGCGGGAGGTCTGATAAGCCGCGAGCAGTACTTC. Its translation is CASSPGLAGGLISREQYF.